Listed below are T cell receptor beta chains from one sample, sequenced in a study of blood T cell repertoires in COVID-19. The protocol was immunoSEQ multiplex PCR, while the TCRdb copy is restricted to in-frame clones and leaves out a portion. This sample has under 250,000 clones; 87% occur once, and the top ten carry 10% to 14%. The sequencing sample was made of PBMCs or T cells enriched from blood (not recorded which). The receptors shown here come from a man aged 30 to 45 who had recovered from COVID-19. Both conserved end residues are part of each CDR3. The D gene is left open where the match is weak. Clone size appears in some rows only: once, few, many, or a class for an expanded clone.

clone_size j_call d_call v_call cdr3_aa cdr3_nt
NA TRBJ2-3 NA TRBV6-5 CASRMGQGGTDTQYF TGTGCCAGCAGGATGGGGCAGGGCGGCACAGATACGCAGTATTTT
NA TRBJ2-2 NA TRBV7-2 CASSDFGGGRELFF TGTGCCAGCAGCGACTTTGGGGGGGGCCGGGAGCTGTTTTTT
NA TRBJ1-5 NA TRBV28 CASSLRGGGNQPQHF TGTGCCAGCAGTTTAAGGGGAGGGGGCAATCAGCCCCAGCATTTT
few TRBJ1-1 NA TRBV7-6 CASSPDTEAFF TGTGCCAGCAGCCCTGACACTGAAGCTTTCTTT
NA TRBJ1-5 NA TRBV3-1/TRBV3-2 CASSQAPVRNNQPQHF TGTGCCAGCAGCCAAGCCCCAGTCAGGAATAATCAGCCCCAGCATTTT
NA TRBJ2-7 NA TRBV6-5 CASSLADSSYEQYF TGTGCCAGCAGCCTAGCTGACTCCTCCTACGAGCAGTACTTC
NA TRBJ2-1 NA TRBV11-3 CASSVKGANEQFF TGTGCCAGCAGTGTTAAGGGAGCCAATGAGCAGTTCTTC
NA TRBJ1-5 NA TRBV28 CASSFGSNQPQHF TGTGCCAGCAGTTTCGGGAGCAATCAGCCCCAGCATTTT
NA TRBJ1-1 NA TRBV13 CASRRPNTEAFF TGTGCCAGCCGGAGACCGAACACTGAAGCTTTCTTT
NA TRBJ2-3 NA TRBV7-2 CASSLNQRGRGADTQYF TGTGCCAGCAGCTTAAACCAGCGGGGTAGGGGGGCAGATACGCAGTATTTT
NA TRBJ1-2 NA TRBV5-1 CASSDLSDTNYGYTF TGCGCCAGCAGCGACCTATCCGACACTAACTATGGCTACACCTTC
NA TRBJ2-3 NA TRBV7-2 CASSLQSVAADTQYF TGTGCCAGCAGCTTACAGTCGGTAGCCGCAGATACGCAGTATTTT
NA TRBJ1-5 NA TRBV28 CASNWGLGNQPQHF TGTGCCAGCAATTGGGGGCTGGGCAATCAGCCCCAGCATTTT
once TRBJ2-3 NA TRBV24-1 CATSDPTSLADTQYF TGTGCCACCAGTGACCCCACTAGTTTAGCTGATACGCAGTATTTT
NA TRBJ2-5 NA TRBV5-1 CASSFGGSIETQYF TGCGCCAGCAGCTTTGGAGGTAGCATTGAGACCCAGTACTTC
NA TRBJ1-2 NA TRBV2 CASKRRTGTNYGYTF TGTGCCAGCAAGCGGAGAACGGGCACGAACTATGGCTACACCTTC
NA TRBJ2-5 NA TRBV18 CASSPRMEEGETQYF TGTGCCAGCTCACCACGGATGGAGGAAGGGGAGACCCAGTACTTC
once TRBJ2-7 TRBD1 TRBV5-1 CASSRTGEPYEQYF TGCGCCAGCAGCCGGACAGGGGAGCCTTACGAGCAGTACTTC
NA TRBJ2-5 TRBD2 TRBV6-1 CASSEGVSGRRVWETQYF TGTGCCAGCAGTGAAGGCGTGAGCGGGAGAAGGGTATGGGAGACCCAGTACTTC
NA TRBJ1-2 NA TRBV4-2 CASSQDLDRLGYTF TGTGCCAGCAGCCAAGATCTCGACAGGTTAGGCTACACCTTC
NA TRBJ1-6 NA TRBV24-1 CATPGGYNSPLHF TGTGCCACCCCCGGGGGGTATAATTCACCCCTCCACTTT
NA TRBJ2-1 TRBD2 TRBV19 CASTPVGSGSSNEQFF TGTGCCAGTACGCCGGTGGGTAGCGGGAGTTCCAATGAGCAGTTCTTC
NA TRBJ1-4 TRBD1 TRBV7-9 CASSPGTGGSEKLFF TGTGCCAGCAGCCCCGGGACAGGTGGCTCGGAAAAACTGTTTTTT
few TRBJ2-7 TRBD2 TRBV28 CASSSAGGFYEQYF TGTGCCAGCAGTTCCGCGGGAGGGTTCTACGAGCAGTACTTC
NA TRBJ2-3 TRBD2 TRBV5-4 CASSPGLATDTQYF TGTGCCAGCAGCCCGGGACTAGCTACGGATACGCAGTATTTT
NA TRBJ2-2 NA TRBV19 CATLGGTGELFF TGTGCCACCCTAGGGGGAACCGGGGAGCTGTTTTTT
NA TRBJ1-2 TRBD1 TRBV25-1 CASSKGTGKYGYTF TGTGCCAGCTCCAAGGGGACAGGAAAGTATGGCTACACCTTC
NA TRBJ1-1 TRBD1 TRBV7-2 CASSLTGGAHTEAFF TGTGCCAGCAGCTTAACAGGGGGCGCGCACACTGAAGCTTTCTTT
once TRBJ2-1 NA TRBV28 CASRESGTTYNEQFF TGTGCCAGCAGAGAATCGGGGACAACTTACAATGAGCAGTTCTTC
NA TRBJ1-1 NA TRBV18 CASSPGSTEAFF TGTGCCAGCTCACCAGGGAGCACTGAAGCTTTCTTT
NA TRBJ1-1 NA TRBV24-1 CATSDMRGEAFF TGTGCCACCAGTGATATGCGGGGTGAGGCTTTCTTT
NA TRBJ1-1 NA TRBV12-3/TRBV12-4 CASSFGWWTEAFF TGTGCCAGCAGTTTCGGGTGGTGGACTGAAGCTTTCTTT
NA TRBJ2-3 TRBD2 TRBV7-9 CASSFVLAEGMDTQYF TGTGCCAGCAGCTTTGTACTAGCGGAGGGGATGGATACGCAGTATTTT
NA TRBJ1-1 NA TRBV30 CAWSDRLNTEAFF TGTGCCTGGAGTGACAGGTTGAACACTGAAGCTTTCTTT
NA TRBJ2-4 NA TRBV7-9 CASSFRGGDLAKNIQYF TGTGCCAGCAGCTTTAGGGGGGGAGACCTAGCCAAAAACATTCAGTACTTC
NA TRBJ2-2 TRBD2 TRBV7-7 CASSLFVAGVPGELFF TGTGCCAGCAGCTTATTTGTAGCGGGAGTTCCCGGGGAGCTGTTTTTT
once TRBJ1-5 TRBD1 TRBV6-6 CASSPGTGGLTNQPQHF TGTGCCAGCAGTCCCGGGACAGGCGGCCTTACCAATCAGCCCCAGCATTTT
NA TRBJ2-1 TRBD1 TRBV27 CASSSTPQTGWSNEQFF TGTGCCAGCAGTTCAACACCCCAGACAGGGTGGAGTAATGAGCAGTTCTTC
NA TRBJ2-1 NA TRBV6-5 CASSYGGVRSEQFF TGTGCCAGCAGTTACGGCGGGGTTAGGAGTGAGCAGTTCTTC
NA TRBJ2-7 TRBD1 TRBV5-4 CASSSGQGRVEQYF TGTGCCAGCAGCTCTGGACAGGGTCGGGTCGAGCAGTACTTC
NA TRBJ2-7 NA TRBV6-5 CASSYSGQRYEQYF TGTGCCAGCAGTTACTCAGGCCAGAGGTACGAGCAGTACTTC
NA TRBJ2-7 NA TRBV4-2 CASSQETAYEQYF TGTGCCAGCAGCCAAGAAACAGCCTACGAGCAGTACTTC